A single sample gave rise to the 18 T cell receptor beta chains below, sequenced in a study of beta chain features in type 1 diabetes. The whole isolated RNA underwent reverse transcription, so sequencing captured expressed TCRB transcripts. Produced via immunoSEQ multiplex PCR; TCRdb's table is partial and in-frame only. The data hold about 290,000 clones, with around 7.3% observed a single time. The sequenced material came from central memory CD4+ T cells from blood. These receptor sequences come from a woman younger than 30 in good health.

This clone was recorded a few times. V and J are TRBV7-2 and TRBJ2-5; weak D call: TRBD1 (5 bases). V shed 8 bases and J shed 5 bases, with 15 bases lying between them. The CDR3 has 13 amino acids. CDR1 and CDR2 (germline): SGHTA, FQGNSA. The CDR3 spells CASGSRGWETQYF. The CDR3 DNA reads TGTGCCAGCGGGTCAAGGGGTTGGGAGACCCAGTACTTC.

The chain couples TRBV4-2 to TRBJ1-3; D not resolved. The CDR3 sequence is 17 residues long. The germline V gene has CDR1 LGHNA and CDR2 YNFKEQ. V lost 0 bases to trimming and J lost 0 bases, with 12 bases between them. This chain's CDR3 is CASSQEGSGSSGNTIYF. For the CDR3, the DNA is TGTGCCAGCAGCCAAGAAGGGTCGGGGAGCTCTGGAAACACCATATATTTT.

This clone came up a few times. This rearrangement joins TRBV7-6 to TRBJ2-3; 8 bases line up with TRBD2. The CDR3 length is 17 residues. Germline CDR1 and CDR2: SGHVS and FNYEAQ. The J segment lost 2 bases and the V segment lost 1 base, leaving 8 bases of the junction unmatched. CDR3 sequence reads: CASSLDGSLAATDTQYF. CDR3 bases: TGTGCCAGCAGCTTAGATGGGTCACTAGCGGCCACAGATACGCAGTATTTT.

This clone was seen only a few times. The rearrangement joins TRBV2 to TRBJ1-5; the D is unclear. Germline loops: CDR1 SNHLY, CDR2 FYNNEI. The length of the CDR3 is 12 residues. Trimming shortened V by 6 bases and J by 6 bases, and 9 bases separated the two germline ends. This chain's CDR3 is CASRPEAQPQHF. As DNA, the CDR3 is TGTGCCAGCAGACCTGAAGCTCAGCCCCAGCATTTT.

The sample holds a few counts of this clone. The V gene is TRBV15, the J gene TRBJ1-2; 8 nucleotides agree with TRBD1. V lost 3 bases and J lost 7; bases outside the gene matches: 10. This CDR3 has 15 residues. Germline V gives CDR1 LNHNV, CDR2 YYDKDF (reference sequence). The CDR3 here is CATSRTHQGAAGYTF. For the CDR3, the DNA is TGTGCCACCAGCAGGACCCACCAGGGGGCGGCTGGCTACACCTTC.

This clone has a count of ten or more. The chain combines TRBV5-5 with TRBJ1-2; TRBD1 agrees at 10 bases. In germline, CDR1 is SGHKS, CDR2 YYEKEE (reference sequence). The J segment lost 5 bases and the V segment lost 1 base, leaving 5 bases of the junction unmatched. This CDR3 spans 15 amino acids. This chain's CDR3 is CASSLRPGQGYGYTF. The CDR3 DNA sequence: TGTGCCAGCAGCTTGAGGCCGGGACAGGGGTATGGCTACACCTTC. Drawing the rest from reference TRBV5-5 and TRBJ1-2, the complete variable domain is DAGVTQSPTHLIKTRGQQVTLRCSPISGHKSVSWYQQVLGQGPQFIFQYYEKEERGRGNFPDRFSARQFPNYSSELNVNALLLGDSALYLCASSLRPGQGYGYTFGSGTRLTVV.

This clone was detected a few times. The chain joins TRBV9 to TRBJ1-1, with D unresolved. Germline V gene sequence: CDR1 SGDLS, CDR2 YYNGEE. The CDR3 totals 15 residues. V was cut by 0 bases and J by 1 base, with 10 bases left in between. In nucleotides, the CDR3 is TGTGCCAGCAGCGTAGCTCCGATGGGGAACACTGAAGCTTTCTTT. Protein product: CASSVAPMGNTEAFF.

This clone has a count of ten or more. The CDR3, as DNA: TGTGCCAGCAGTCCCCCGACCAACTCCTACGAGCAGTACTTC. Residues: CASSPPTNSYEQYF. The rearrangement joins TRBV28 to TRBJ2-7; D unclear. The V gene lost 5 bases and the J gene lost 0 bases, with 11 bases spanning the gap. Germline assignment: CDR1 MDHEN and CDR2 SYDVKM. The CDR3 has 14 residues.

This clone turned up a few times. The V gene is TRBV7-8, the J gene TRBJ2-1; D not resolved. The germline V and J ends were trimmed by 4 bases and 2 bases, with 9 bases remaining between them. Germline V CDR1 and CDR2: SGHVS, FQNEAQ. The CDR3 runs to 14 residues. In DNA, the CDR3 is TGTGCCAGCAGCTCAACACAGACCTACAATGAGCAGTTCTTC. Its translation: CASSSTQTYNEQFF.

This clone has only a few counts. The rearrangement links TRBV7-2 to TRBJ2-7, with 7 bases fitting TRBD2. Germline values: CDR1 SGHTA, CDR2 FQGNSA. V gave up 5 bases and J gave up 1 base; unmatched junction bases: 8. This CDR3 has 15 residues. The CDR3 DNA reads TGTGCCAGCAGCCGAGGGAGGGAGGGGTCCTACGAGCAGTACGTC. Amino acids: CASSRGREGSYEQYV.

This sequence joins TRBV11-2 and TRBJ2-1; 8 nucleotides line up with TRBD2. The V and J ends lost 1 base and 0 bases, in that order; junction bases with no gene match: 5. The CDR3 runs 17 residues. Per the germline V gene, CDR1 is SGHAT and CDR2 is FQNNGV. In DNA form, the CDR3 reads TGTGCCAGCAGCTTAGGAGGGACTAGGGGCTCCTACAATGAGCAGTTCTTC. Amino acids: CASSLGGTRGSYNEQFF.

This clone was observed at least ten times. The V call is TRBV7-9, the J call TRBJ2-3; D is perhaps TRBD2 (5 bases). Trimming took off 2 bases at V and 0 bases at J, with 15 bases between the two ends. The CDR3 runs to 17 residues. Germline V gene data show CDR1 as SEHNR and CDR2 as FQNEAQ (reference sequence). CDR3 loop: CASSLRRVGISTDTQYF. For the CDR3, the DNA is TGTGCCAGCAGCTTACGGCGTGTCGGGATTAGCACAGATACGCAGTATTTT.

This clone was counted many times. The rearrangement uses TRBV28 and TRBJ2-3; the D is unclear. The CDR3 contains 11 residues. Germline V gene sequence: CDR1 MDHEN, CDR2 SYDVKM. With 5 bases removed from V and 3 bases from J, the gap between germline ends came to 3 bases. CDR3 protein: CASSQTDTQYF. CDR3 DNA: TGTGCCAGCAGTCAGACAGATACGCAGTATTTT. Together with reference TRBV28 and TRBJ2-3, the CDR3 gives the full variable domain: DVKVTQSSRYLVKRTGEKVFLECVQDMDHENMFWYRQDPGLGLRLIYFSYDVKMKEKGDIPEGYSVSREKKERFSLILESASTNQTSMYLCASSQTDTQYFGPGTRLTVL.

The rearrangement uses TRBV5-6 and TRBJ2-2; no firm D call. The CDR3 runs 16 residues. Germline V CDR1 and CDR2: SGHDT, YYEEEE. V dropped 1 base and J dropped 0 bases, with 10 bases sitting between them. The CDR3 sequence is CASSLIAFANTGELFF. The CDR3 DNA reads TGTGCCAGCAGCTTGATCGCTTTCGCGAACACCGGGGAGCTGTTTTTT.

This clone was seen many times. V and J are TRBV5-6 and TRBJ1-6; D ambiguous. CDR3 length: 14 amino acids. V was pared by 1 base and J by 14 bases, with 16 bases between. Germline V gives CDR1 SGHDT, CDR2 YYEEEE. The CDR3 loop is CASSLRGDGYSLHF. The CDR3 DNA follows: TGTGCCAGCAGCTTGCGAGGCGATGGTTATTCCCTCCACTTT.

The chain combines TRBV18 with TRBJ2-1; 10 bases map to TRBD1. Germline CDR1 KGHSH, CDR2 LQKENI. With 5 bases clipped from V and 10 bases from J, the junction kept 2 bases outside the gene matches. The CDR3 consists of 12 residues. The CDR3 region is CASSSGQGEQFF. CDR3 DNA sequence: TGTGCCAGCTCATCGGGACAGGGGGAGCAGTTCTTC.

Ten or more counts support this clone. The rearrangement links TRBV4-3 to TRBJ1-1; 7 bases line up with TRBD1. The CDR3 extends over 15 amino acids. Trimming took 0 bases from V and 4 from J; bases not matched to a gene: 5. Germline CDR1 is LGHNA and CDR2 is YSLEER. This CDR3 reads CASSQETQGITEAFF. Written as DNA, the CDR3 is TGCGCCAGCAGCCAAGAGACACAGGGGATCACTGAAGCTTTCTTT.

This clone was recorded many times. This rearrangement joins TRBV30 to TRBJ1-2; tentative D call: TRBD1 (5 bases). Germline CDR1 and CDR2: GTSNPN and SVGIG (reference sequence). V dropped 0 bases and J dropped 1 base, with 12 bases sitting between them. This CDR3 contains 15 residues. The CDR3 bases are TGTGCCTGGAGTGTAGGGGAGTCTGTTAACTATGGCTACACCTTC. Its translation: CAWSVGESVNYGYTF. Full variable domain (remainder filled in from reference TRBV30 and TRBJ1-2): SQTIHQWPATLVQPVGSPLSLECTVEGTSNPNLYWYRQAAGRGLQLLFYSVGIGQISSEVPQNLSASRPQDRQFILSSKKLLLSDSGFYLCAWSVGESVNYGYTFGSGTRLTVV.